These 12 T cell receptor beta chains share one sample of origin, sequenced in a study of cytomegalovirus exposure and HLA in healthy donors. Here immunoSEQ multiplex PCR was the method, and the copy in TCRdb shows in-frame clones only, minus some. The data show about 240,000 clones, with roughly 86% seen just once and 1% to 1.5% held by the top ten. Sequenced: PBMCs. These receptors were obtained from a woman between 25 and 40 years old in good health and CMV-seropositive.

This clone has only a few counts. The CDR3 bases are TGCGCCAGCAGCTTGAAGGGGACCGGGGAGCTGTTTTTT. This sequence encodes CASSLKGTGELFF. The J gene is TRBJ2-2, the V gene TRBV5-1, with a tentative D call TRBD1 (5 bases). V lost 1 base, J lost 5 bases, and 6 bases lay in between. Germline V CDR1 and CDR2: SGHRS, YFSETQ. The CDR3 is made up of 13 amino acids.

For this clone: One junction end disagrees with the germline gene, perhaps due to a read error. V is TRBV6-5 and J is TRBJ2-7; 13 bases fit TRBD2. Per germline, CDR1 MNHEY and CDR2 SVGAGI. The CDR3 has 13 amino acids. CDR3 amino acids: CASSRLAGGAVGF. The CDR3, as DNA: TGTGCCAGCAGTCGACTAGCGGGAGGCGCGGTTGGCTTC.

This chain joins TRBV28 and TRBJ1-2; D call uncertain. The CDR3 has 11 amino acids. Germline values: CDR1 MDHEN, CDR2 SYDVKM. The V end lost 4 bases, the J end lost 6 bases, and 6 bases lay between the germline ends. DNA for the CDR3: TGTGCCAGCAGTTCACGGGATGGCTACACCTTC. Its translation: CASSSRDGYTF.

The chain joins TRBV27 to TRBJ1-4, with TRBD1 matching 7 bases. Germline V gene data show CDR1 as MNHEY and CDR2 as SMNVEV (reference sequence). V shed 6 bases, J shed 7 bases, and the junction held 8 bases outside the gene matches. CDR3 size: 14 residues. Here the CDR3 reads CASSPTGMLEKLFF. Here the CDR3 DNA reads TGTGCCAGCAGCCCGACAGGGATGCTTGAAAAACTGTTTTTT.

The rearrangement joins TRBV28 to TRBJ1-4, with D possibly TRBD1 on 5 matching bases. CDR3 length: 15 amino acids. The V and J ends lost 5 bases and 8 bases respectively, with 18 bases between them. Germline values: CDR1 MDHEN, CDR2 SYDVKM. The DNA for the CDR3 is TGTGCCAGCAGTATAACCCCAGGGAGGTGGGAAAAACTGTTTTTT. Translation: CASSITPGRWEKLFF.

The V call is TRBV19, the J call TRBJ1-5; maybe TRBD1 (6 bases). The germline V and J ends were trimmed by 0 bases and 12 bases, with 12 bases remaining between them. Looked up from germline, CDR1 is LNHDA and CDR2 is SQIVND (reference sequence). The CDR3 sequence is 13 residues long. The CDR3 is CASSIDPGGLQHF. CDR3 coding DNA: TGTGCCAGTAGTATAGACCCCGGGGGGCTCCAGCATTTT. Together with reference TRBV19 and TRBJ1-5, the CDR3 gives the full variable domain: DGGITQSPKYLFRKEGQNVTLSCEQNLNHDAMYWYRQDPGQGLRLIYYSQIVNDFQKGDIAEGYSVSREKKESFPLTVTSAQKNPTAFYLCASSIDPGGLQHFGDGTRLSIL.

This chain connects TRBV6-6 to TRBJ2-1; TRBD2 matches at 11 bases. Germline values: CDR1 MNHNY, CDR2 SVGAGI (reference sequence). The trim removed 6 bases at V and 5 bases at J, leaving 9 bases unmatched. The CDR3 runs to 16 residues. CDR3 in DNA: TGTGCCAGCAGGGAAACCGGGACTAGCGGTAACAATGAGCAGTTCTTC. Protein product: CASRETGTSGNNEQFF.

The rearrangement joins TRBV5-1 to TRBJ2-1; 11 nucleotides match TRBD2. The CDR3 has 16 amino acids. V dropped 2 bases and J dropped 8; count of bases not matched to a gene: 9. Germline assignment: CDR1 SGHRS and CDR2 YFSETQ. DNA of the CDR3: TGCGCCAGCAGCTTCTATACTAGCGGGAGTTCCGATGAGCAGTTCTTC. Its protein product is CASSFYTSGSSDEQFF.

V and J are TRBV5-1 and TRBJ2-7; D uncertain. Per germline, CDR1 SGHRS and CDR2 YFSETQ. This CDR3 region has 14 residues. The germline V and J ends were trimmed by 2 bases and 0 bases, with 9 bases remaining between them. The CDR3 loop is CASSFTDSSYEQYF. The CDR3, as DNA: TGCGCCAGCAGCTTTACCGATAGCTCCTACGAGCAGTACTTC.

Comment on this clone: At the DNA level, this CDR3 is encoded by other sequences in the same sample as well. The chain is built from TRBV30 and TRBJ2-5; D possibly corresponds to TRBD2 (5 bases). The ends were cut back, 1 base at V and 5 bases at J, with 5 bases in the middle. The length of the CDR3 is 11 residues. The germline gives CDR1 GTSNPN, CDR2 SVGIG (reference sequence). CDR3 loop: CAWSGGETQYF. The DNA for the CDR3 is TGTGCCTGGAGTGGCGGGGAGACCCAGTACTTC.

The rearrangement uses TRBV28 and TRBJ1-2, with 8 bases fitting TRBD1. V lost 2 bases to trimming and J lost 6 bases; unmatched junction nucleotides: 5. Germline assignment: CDR1 MDHEN and CDR2 SYDVKM. CDR3 length: 14 amino acids. The CDR3 loop reads CASSLSRQGNGYTF. Here the CDR3 DNA reads TGTGCCAGCAGTTTAAGTAGACAGGGGAATGGCTACACCTTC.

The chain is built from TRBV28 and TRBJ1-1, with D hard to call. V was shortened by 2 bases and J by 4 bases, with 14 bases between the two germline ends. Germline-derived CDR1 and CDR2 are MDHEN and SYDVKM. The CDR3 sequence is 15 residues long. The DNA of the CDR3 is TGTGCCAGCAGTTTACCGGCCGGGGTCAGCACTGAAGCTTTCTTT. It is translated as CASSLPAGVSTEAFF. The variable domain in full, with the rest retrieved from reference TRBV28 and TRBJ1-1, is DVKVTQSSRYLVKRTGEKVFLECVQDMDHENMFWYRQDPGLGLRLIYFSYDVKMKEKGDIPEGYSVSREKKERFSLILESASTNQTSMYLCASSLPAGVSTEAFFGQGTRLTVV.